Below are 21 T cell receptor beta chains sequenced from a single sample in a study of Graves' ophthalmopathy and Graves' hyperthyroidism. Researchers took RNA transcripts and amplified TCR beta CDR3 regions from them. HTBI-primed RT-PCR formed the first round, and a multiplex PCR formed the second. TCRdb itself ran the multiplex PCR reads through MiXCR, one entry per CDR3 protein. The sample records over a million distinct CDR3 sequences, 35% to 40% being singletons. What was sequenced was peripheral blood or thyroid tissue (not recorded which). Source of these receptors: an adult man with Graves' hyperthyroidism.

This clonotype was counted only a few times. The V and J genes are TRBV25-1 and TRBJ1-1; 8 nucleotides line up with TRBD1. Germline-derived CDR1 and CDR2 are MGHDK and SYGVNS. V gave up 8 bases and J gave up 1 base; unmatched junction bases: 9. The CDR3 covers 15 residues. The CDR3 here is CASVAGGRTNTEAFF. The CDR3 coding sequence is TGTGCCAGCGTGGCAGGGGGCAGAACGAACACTGAAGCTTTCTTT. Looking up the rest from reference TRBV25-1 and TRBJ1-1 gives the full variable domain: EADIYQTPRYLVIGTGKKITLECSQTMGHDKMYWYQQDPGMELHLIHYSYGVNSTEKGDLSSESTVSRIRTEHFPLTLESARPSHTSQYLCASVAGGRTNTEAFFGQGTRLTVV.

Many counts were recorded for this clonotype. The gene calls are TRBV11-2 and TRBJ1-2, with D maybe TRBD1 (6 bases). Germline V CDR1 and CDR2: SGHAT, FQNNGV. Deletions cut 6 bases from V and 3 bases from J, with 11 bases between. CDR3 length: 13 residues. The CDR3 DNA sequence: TGTGCCAGCAGTAGGGACATGTACTATGGCTACACCTTC. Translated, it gives CASSRDMYYGYTF.

This clonotype turned up a few times. This chain links TRBV11-2 with TRBJ2-5, with TRBD2 identical over 12 bases. The CDR3 extends over 16 amino acids. Trimming took 5 bases from V and 5 from J; bases not matched to a gene: 9. Germline loops: CDR1 SGHAT, CDR2 FQNNGV. As DNA, the CDR3 is TGTGCCAGCAGCCCTCTAGCGGGGGGGCCTTTTGAGACCCAGTACTTC. Protein: CASSPLAGGPFETQYF.

The V gene is TRBV2, the J gene TRBJ2-7; D is ambiguous. The V gene lost 7 bases and the J gene lost 3 bases, with 13 bases spanning the gap. CDR1 is SNHLY and CDR2 is FYNNEI in the germline V gene. The CDR3 has 13 residues. The CDR3: CASTEGPGYEQYF. The DNA of the CDR3 is TGTGCCAGCACCGAAGGCCCGGGCTACGAGCAGTACTTC. The complete variable domain, with remaining parts taken from reference TRBV2 and TRBJ2-7, reads EPEVTQTPSHQVTQMGQEVILRCVPISNHLYFYWYRQILGQKVEFLVSFYNNEISEKSEIFDDQFSVERPDGSNFTLKIRSTKLEDSAMYFCASTEGPGYEQYFGPGTRLTVT.

This clonotype was counted at least ten times. This rearrangement joins TRBV7-9 to TRBJ1-1; 9 bases align to TRBD1. The V segment lost 5 bases and the J segment 1 base; nucleotides outside the gene matches: 5. CDR1 and CDR2 (germline): SEHNR, FQNEAQ (reference sequence). This CDR3 contains 15 residues. The chain's CDR3 is CASSKRQGENTEAFF. Written as DNA, the CDR3 is TGTGCCAGCAGCAAAAGACAGGGGGAGAACACTGAAGCTTTCTTT.

This clonotype was counted between two and nine times. The chain links TRBV4-1 to TRBJ2-7, with TRBD1 identical over 9 bases. V was clipped by 1 base and J by 1 base; unmatched bases: 11. Germline V gene data show CDR1 as MGHRA and CDR2 as YSYEKL. CDR3 size: 18 residues. CDR3 nucleotide sequence: TGCGCCAGCAGCCAAGCCTTTGACCGGGACAGGGCGTCCTACGAGCAGTACTTC. It is translated as CASSQAFDRDRASYEQYF.

The CDR3 DNA is TGTGCCAGTAGTATAGATCCCCACAGGGAAGAGACCCAGTACTTC. Its translation is CASSIDPHREETQYF. The chain has TRBV19 and TRBJ2-5, with D possibly matching TRBD1 (6 bases). This CDR3 has 15 residues. Germline assignment: CDR1 LNHDA and CDR2 SQIVND (reference sequence). The ends were cut back, 0 bases at V and 3 bases at J, with 11 bases in the middle.

This clonotype has a handful of counts. The rearrangement links TRBV2 to TRBJ2-2, with TRBD1 identical over 7 bases. The CDR3 is 14 residues long. The V and J ends lost 4 bases and 3 bases, in that order; junction bases with no gene match: 2. In germline, CDR1 is SNHLY, CDR2 FYNNEI. CDR3 nucleotide sequence: TGTGCCAGCAGTGGGCAGGGGGACACCGGGGAGCTGTTTTTT. It is translated as CASSGQGDTGELFF.

This clonotype was seen a handful of times. V is TRBV7-9 and J is TRBJ2-7; 11 nucleotides match TRBD1. Trimming removed 3 bases from V and 4 bases from J; junction bases left unmatched: 11. CDR1 and CDR2 from the germline V gene are SEHNR and FQNEAQ (reference sequence). The CDR3 is 17 amino acids. In nucleotides, the CDR3 is TGTGCCAGCAGCTTTTTCAGGACAGGGGGCGCTTCGTACGAGCAGTACTTC. Translated: CASSFFRTGGASYEQYF.

The chain employs TRBV6-6 and TRBJ2-2; 9 bases fit TRBD1. The trim removed 5 bases at V and 4 bases at J, leaving 5 bases unmatched. Germline CDR1 MNHNY, CDR2 SVGAGI (reference sequence). This CDR3 region has 15 residues. Written as DNA, the CDR3 is TGTGCCAGCAGTGACCCGGGACAGGGCACCGGGGAGCTGTTTTTT. Protein sequence: CASSDPGQGTGELFF.

This clonotype was counted between two and nine times. The CDR3 sequence: CASSSGAGAYEQYF. The CDR3 bases are TGTGCCTCCAGTTCCGGAGCTGGGGCCTACGAGCAGTACTTC. The V call is TRBV19, the J call TRBJ2-7; no clear D gene. Germline values: CDR1 LNHDA, CDR2 SQIVND (reference sequence). CDR3 length equals 14 residues. V shed 11 bases and J shed 2 bases, with 19 bases lying between them.

The gene calls are TRBV7-2 and TRBJ2-2; possibly TRBD2 for D (6 bases). Germline V lookup: CDR1 SGHTA, CDR2 FQGNSA. This CDR3 contains 15 residues. The V and J ends lost 5 bases and 7 bases respectively, with 17 bases between them. The CDR3 coding sequence is TGTGCCAGCAGCACTCAGGCACTAGCAAACGGGGAGCTGTTTTTT. It codes for CASSTQALANGELFF.

Ten or more counts support this clonotype. The CDR3 bases are TGTGCCACCAGCAGAGGAGGGACATCAGGGGGCTACACCTTC. Protein sequence: CATSRGGTSGGYTF. J is TRBJ1-2 and V is TRBV15; weak D call: TRBD1 (6 bases). V lost 1 base, J lost 8 bases, and 14 bases lay in between. The germline V gene encodes CDR1 LNHNV and CDR2 YYDKDF (reference sequence). The CDR3 sequence is 14 residues long.

This chain connects TRBV11-2 to TRBJ2-7; D is uncertain. Trimming left V 2 bases short and J 4 bases short, with 6 bases between. This CDR3 comprises 12 residues. Looked up from germline, CDR1 is SGHAT and CDR2 is FQNNGV. CDR3 protein: CASSLFQYEQYF. CDR3 bases: TGTGCCAGCAGCTTATTCCAATACGAGCAGTACTTC.

The sample holds many counts of this clonotype. The chain carries TRBV7-2 and TRBJ2-7; no reliable D call. With 4 bases removed from V and 0 bases from J, the gap between germline ends came to 13 bases. CDR3 length equals 15 residues. Germline CDR1 and CDR2: SGHTA and FQGNSA. The CDR3 here is CASSSELLSSYEQYF. CDR3 in DNA: TGTGCCAGCAGCTCCGAGCTTTTAAGCTCCTACGAGCAGTACTTC.

The V gene is TRBV20-1, the J gene TRBJ2-7; TRBD1 agrees at 7 bases. The CDR3 is 12 amino acids. The V segment lost 8 bases and the J segment 0 bases; nucleotides outside the gene matches: 4. Germline loops: CDR1 DFQATT, CDR2 SNEGSKA (reference sequence). CDR3 sequence (DNA): TGCAGTATGACAGGGAGCTCCTACGAGCAGTACTTC. Translation: CSMTGSSYEQYF.

Concerning this clonotype: This may arise from a read error, as a much more abundant clone is one base away. This chain uses TRBV7-2 with TRBJ2-7; D tentatively reads TRBD1 or TRBD2 (5 bases each). The CDR3 contains 14 residues. V was cut by 5 bases and J by 9 bases, with 20 bases left in between. Germline CDR1 reads SGHTA; CDR2 reads FQGNSA. The CDR3 DNA sequence: TGTGCCAGCAGCCTATGGGACGACGGTTCCGGGCAGTACTTC. Amino acid sequence: CASSLWDDGSGQYF.

The V and J genes are TRBV28 and TRBJ1-5; D perhaps matches TRBD1 (6 bases). CDR3 length: 16 residues. CDR1 MDHEN and CDR2 SYDVKM come from the germline V gene. V dropped 6 bases and J dropped 2 bases, with 17 bases sitting between them. CDR3 amino acids: CASRPHTGLGNQPQHF. The CDR3 region has the DNA TGTGCCAGCAGGCCCCATACAGGGCTTGGCAATCAGCCCCAGCATTTT.

V usage is TRBV5-1 and J usage is TRBJ2-1; D gene uncertain. Germline lookup yields CDR1 SGHRS and CDR2 YFSETQ. CDR3 length: 14 amino acids. Trimming removed 5 bases at V and 0 bases at J, with 9 bases between. The CDR3 DNA reads as TGCGCCAGCAGTCGTGACTCCTCCTACAATGAGCAGTTCTTC. It yields the protein CASSRDSSYNEQFF.

This clonotype was detected ten times or more. The V call is TRBV4-2, the J call TRBJ1-6, with 7 bases matching TRBD1. The germline V gene encodes CDR1 LGHNA and CDR2 YNFKEQ. The CDR3 is 15 residues long. V shed 4 bases and J 9 bases; nucleotides not matched to a gene: 9. This CDR3 is CASSRGDRVASPLHF. CDR3 bases: TGTGCCAGCAGCCGCGGAGACAGGGTGGCTTCACCCCTCCACTTT.

The sample holds many counts of this clonotype. The chain links TRBV12-3 or TRBV12-4 to TRBJ1-3; D gene uncertain. This CDR3 contains 14 residues. The germline V and J ends were trimmed by 0 bases and 2 bases, with 5 bases remaining between them. CDR3 bases: TGTGCCAGCAGTTTAGCCAGTACTGGAAACACCATATATTTT. It translates to CASSLASTGNTIYF.